The source of this T cell receptor beta chain is a study of ipilimumab plus nivolumab after autologous stem cell transplantation. Overall study context: The DLBCL group included primary refractory and relapsed cases.

Libraries were prepared by immunoSEQ multiplex PCR; TCRdb keeps only in-frame clonotypes and omits some of them. The sample has around 20,000 clones; just over 75% are singletons. Starting 14 to 28 days after autologous transplant, ipilimumab 1 mg/kg was given. Through week 26, nivolumab 3 mg/kg IV was given weeks 1, 4, 7, 10, then biweekly. V lost 3 bases and J 6 bases, leaving 15 bases between the germline ends. This CDR3 spans 15 amino acids. Germline values: CDR1 KGHSH, CDR2 LQKENI. The source of this sequence is a male donor with diffuse large B-cell lymphoma. The sample consisted of PBMCs, taken in a trial of ipilimumab plus nivolumab as post-transplant consolidation. The J gene is TRBJ1-5, the V gene TRBV18; D remains ambiguous. The CDR3 coding sequence is TGTGCCAGCTCACCTCAACCGGACTTGACTCAGCCCCAGCATTTT. Translation gives CASSPQPDLTQPQHF.